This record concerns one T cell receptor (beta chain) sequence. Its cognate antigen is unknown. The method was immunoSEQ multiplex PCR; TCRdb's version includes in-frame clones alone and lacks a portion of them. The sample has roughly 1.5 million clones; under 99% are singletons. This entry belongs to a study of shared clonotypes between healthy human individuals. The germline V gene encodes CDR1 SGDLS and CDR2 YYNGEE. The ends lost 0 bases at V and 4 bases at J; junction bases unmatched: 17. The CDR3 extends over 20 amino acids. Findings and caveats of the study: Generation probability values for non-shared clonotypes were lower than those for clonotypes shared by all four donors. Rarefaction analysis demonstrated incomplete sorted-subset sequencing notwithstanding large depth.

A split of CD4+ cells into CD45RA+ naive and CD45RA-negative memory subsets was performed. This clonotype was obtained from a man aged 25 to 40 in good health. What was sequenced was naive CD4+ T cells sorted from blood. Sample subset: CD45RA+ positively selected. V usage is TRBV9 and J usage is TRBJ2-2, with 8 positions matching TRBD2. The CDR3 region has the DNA TGTGCCAGCAGCGTAGATCCCGGGACTAGGTGGGCAATGAGCACCGGGGAGCTGTTTTTT. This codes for CASSVDPGTRWAMSTGELFF. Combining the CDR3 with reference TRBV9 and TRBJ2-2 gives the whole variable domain DSGVTQTPKHLITATGQRVTLRCSPRSGDLSVYWYQQSLDQGLQFLIQYYNGEERAKGNILERFSAQQFPDLHSELNLSSLELGDSALYFCASSVDPGTRWAMSTGELFFGEGSRLTVL.